This T cell receptor beta chain was sequenced in a study of blood T cell repertoires in COVID-19. V was shortened by 6 bases and J by 7 bases, with 18 bases between the two germline ends. The CDR3 is 14 residues long. CDR1 and CDR2 from the germline V gene are MNHEY and SVGAGI. Data came from immunoSEQ multiplex PCR; TCRdb stores just in-frame clones and leaves some out. The sample carries around 80,000 clones, roughly 86% recorded once. This clone turned up a few times. V usage is TRBV6-5 and J usage is TRBJ1-2; D possibly corresponds to TRBD1 (6 bases). The sample was peripheral blood. The TCR was taken from a man older than 75 with active or convalescent COVID-19. This CDR3 is CASSRSGTTGGYTF. The CDR3 region has the DNA TGTGCCAGCAGCCGTTCCGGGACAACAGGTGGCTACACCTTC.